These 8 T cell receptor beta chains came from one sample sequenced in a study of neurological immune-mediated disorders. TCRdb reprocessed the 5' RACE reads with MiXCR, giving one entry per CDR3 protein. This table holds some 54,000 distinct CDR3 sequences, about 10% found once. The time point here: longitudinal time-point 1 (baseline). Sequenced: PBMCs. These receptors were collected from a male donor with HTLV-1-associated myelopathy (HAM/TSP).

Many counts were recorded for this clonotype. The J gene is TRBJ2-5, the V gene TRBV5-1; TRBD2 matches 10 bases. The CDR3 sequence is 15 residues long. The germline V gene has CDR1 SGHRS and CDR2 YFSETQ. V gave up 4 bases and J gave up 3 bases; unmatched junction bases: 6. The CDR3 DNA reads as TGCGCCAGCAGCCTCACACTAGCGGGGAAAGAGACCCAGTACTTC. Protein sequence: CASSLTLAGKETQYF.

Concerning this clonotype: Given a much more abundant clone one base away, this may be a read error. No conserved phenylalanine or tryptophan ends this CDR3, so it is likely a read error. The chain uses TRBV7-2 and TRBJ1-2, with TRBD1 matching 8 bases. This CDR3 has 15 residues. V lost 5 bases to trimming and J lost 4 bases; unmatched junction nucleotides: 9. Per germline, CDR1 SGHTA and CDR2 FQGNSA. In DNA, the CDR3 is TGTGCCAGCAGCATACGACAGGGGCAAGGCTATGGCTACACCTTA. Translating it yields CASSIRQGQGYGYTL.

This clonotype was observed many times. This chain uses TRBV7-2 with TRBJ2-5; either TRBD1 or TRBD2 may supply D (5 bases each). Germline V gene lookup returns CDR1 SGHTA and CDR2 FQGNSA. Trimming stripped 0 bases from V and 5 bases from J, with 16 bases between. The CDR3 covers 16 residues. The CDR3: CASSLAPGAGMETQYF. CDR3 sequence (DNA): TGTGCCAGCAGCTTAGCCCCCGGGGCAGGGATGGAGACCCAGTACTTC.

This clonotype has ten or more counts. The rearrangement links TRBV7-2 to TRBJ2-7; perhaps TRBD1 as D (6 bases). The CDR3 contains 15 residues. With 1 base removed from V and 5 bases from J, the gap between germline ends came to 15 bases. CDR1 is SGHTA, CDR2 FQGNSA, per germline. The CDR3 DNA sequence: TGTGCCAGCAGCTTAGGCAGGGGAAGGGTACACGAGCAGTACTTC. Translation: CASSLGRGRVHEQYF.

This clonotype was seen ten or more times. The gene calls are TRBV28 and TRBJ2-7, with 9 bases aligning to TRBD1. With V trimmed by 4 bases and J by 2 bases, 9 bases remained unmatched. The CDR3 contains 16 residues. Germline loops: CDR1 MDHEN, CDR2 SYDVKM. Here the CDR3 reads CASSSPGTGKPYEQYF. CDR3 nucleotide sequence: TGTGCCAGCAGTTCCCCTGGGACAGGGAAGCCCTACGAGCAGTACTTC.

The rearrangement uses TRBV5-5 and TRBJ2-1; no definite D call. Trimming stripped 0 bases from V and 10 bases from J, with 14 bases between. The CDR3 covers 14 residues. The germline gives CDR1 SGHKS, CDR2 YYEKEE (reference sequence). The CDR3: CASSLAVGLYEQFF. In nucleotides, the CDR3 is TGTGCCAGCAGCTTGGCTGTAGGGCTCTACGAGCAGTTCTTC.

This clonotype was detected ten times or more. This chain uses TRBV29-1 with TRBJ1-1, with a possible D match to TRBD1 (5 bases). Germline V gives CDR1 SQVTM, CDR2 ANQGSEA. This CDR3 has 14 amino acids. The germline V and J ends were trimmed by 3 bases and 0 bases, with 11 bases remaining between them. CDR3 protein: CSVDRVLMNTEAFF. CDR3 sequence (DNA): TGCAGCGTTGACAGGGTCCTCATGAACACTGAAGCTTTCTTT.

The rearrangement uses TRBV5-1 and TRBJ2-2; 12 bases are a match to TRBD2. This CDR3 is built from 20 residues. V lost 1 base and J lost 0; bases outside the gene matches: 10. The germline V gene encodes CDR1 SGHRS and CDR2 YFSETQ. The CDR3 protein is CASSLSILAGGTANTGELFF. DNA of the CDR3: TGCGCCAGCAGCTTGAGTATCCTAGCGGGGGGGACCGCGAACACCGGGGAGCTGTTTTTT.